Here is one T cell receptor beta chain with its context. Measured with immunoSEQ multiplex PCR; TCRdb has only the in-frame clones, and not every one. This table holds under 95,000 clones, around 91% found once. Germline values: CDR1 MNHNS, CDR2 SASEGT. The CDR3 runs 12 residues. The V end was cut by 1 base, the J end by 4 bases, with 4 bases between. These data are taken from a study of T cell changes during pregnancy in multiple sclerosis. The sequence came from a female donor in good health, enrolled as a control in a pregnancy study. The rearrangement joins TRBV6-1 to TRBJ1-2; D not resolved. Here the sequenced sample was peripheral blood, taken after pregnancy. The CDR3: CASSEGAYGYTF. CDR3 nucleotides: TGTGCCAGCAGTGAAGGGGCCTATGGCTACACCTTC.